These 22 T cell receptor beta chains originate from one sample sequenced in a study of blood T cell repertoires in COVID-19. TCRdb's copy holds only in-frame clones and misses some; the assay was immunoSEQ multiplex PCR. The sample has 150,000 to 200,000 clones; approximately 90% are singletons. Source material: peripheral blood. The receptors were gathered from a woman aged 65 to 85 with COVID-19, enrolled during active disease.

By share of the sample, this clone is medium-sized. The chain links TRBV15 to TRBJ1-5; 9 positions agree with TRBD1. V was clipped by 3 bases and J by 7 bases; unmatched bases: 4. The CDR3 covers 14 residues. The germline gives CDR1 LNHNV, CDR2 YYDKDF (reference sequence). The CDR3 protein is CATSRGQGTQPQHF. DNA of the CDR3: TGTGCCACCAGCAGGGGACAGGGTACCCAGCCCCAGCATTTT.

The chain is built from TRBV28 and TRBJ1-1; D not resolved. The length of the CDR3 is 13 residues. CDR1 and CDR2 (germline): MDHEN, SYDVKM. V was trimmed by 5 bases and J by 4 bases, leaving 11 bases between them. Written as DNA, the CDR3 is TGTGCCAGCAGTCTCCCTTGGAGCACTGAAGCTTTCTTT. Residues: CASSLPWSTEAFF.

In this sample, this clone turned up a few times. The V call is TRBV9, the J call TRBJ1-6; D is uncertain. This CDR3 region has 15 residues. CDR1 and CDR2 (germline): SGDLS, YYNGEE. With 2 bases removed from V and 7 bases from J, the gap between germline ends came to 13 bases. CDR3 protein: CASSVPPTGNSPLHF. The CDR3, as DNA: TGTGCCAGCAGCGTCCCCCCTACGGGGAATTCACCCCTCCACTTT. Together with reference TRBV9 and TRBJ1-6, the CDR3 gives the full variable domain: DSGVTQTPKHLITATGQRVTLRCSPRSGDLSVYWYQQSLDQGLQFLIQYYNGEERAKGNILERFSAQQFPDLHSELNLSSLELGDSALYFCASSVPPTGNSPLHFGNGTRLTVT.

The gene calls are TRBV29-1 and TRBJ1-3, with D possibly TRBD1 on 5 matching bases. This CDR3 is 13 amino acids long. The V gene's germline CDR1 is SQVTM and CDR2 ANQGSEA. Trimming left V 6 bases short and J 0 bases short, with 9 bases between. CDR3 region: CSVLTDSGNTIYF. The CDR3 coding sequence is TGCAGCGTCCTGACAGACTCTGGAAACACCATATATTTT. Complete variable domain (other parts from reference TRBV29-1 and TRBJ1-3): SAVISQKPSRDICQRGTSLTIQCQVDSQVTMMFWYRQQPGQSLTLIATANQGSEATYESGFVIDKFPISRPNLTFSTLTVSNMSPEDSSIYLCSVLTDSGNTIYFGEGSWLTVV.

The chain employs TRBV30 and TRBJ2-5; the D is unclear. V shed 1 base and J shed 5 bases, with 8 bases lying between them. This CDR3 is built from 12 residues. Germline lookup yields CDR1 GTSNPN and CDR2 SVGIG (reference sequence). The CDR3 region is CAWSAQAETQYF. DNA for the CDR3: TGTGCCTGGAGTGCACAAGCGGAGACCCAGTACTTC.

The chain recombines TRBV27 with TRBJ2-7, with 7 bases that match TRBD1. The CDR3 totals 15 residues. The germline CDR1 and CDR2 sequences are MNHEY and SMNVEV (reference sequence). V shed 1 base and J 3 bases; nucleotides not matched to a gene: 6. The CDR3 loop reads CASSLWGQQHYEQYF. The CDR3 coding sequence is TGTGCCAGCAGTTTATGGGGACAGCAACACTACGAGCAGTACTTC.

The chain links TRBV4-1 to TRBJ2-2, with 8 bases identical to TRBD1. This CDR3 has 16 residues. CDR1 is MGHRA and CDR2 is YSYEKL in the germline V gene. The trim removed 0 bases at V and 5 bases at J, leaving 5 bases unmatched. The CDR3 DNA reads TGCGCCAGCAGCCAAGATTTGGGACAGGAGACCGGGGAGCTGTTTTTT. Translated: CASSQDLGQETGELFF.

This chain links TRBV5-8 with TRBJ2-7; TRBD1 matches at 8 bases. The CDR3 runs 13 residues. Germline loops: CDR1 SGHTS, CDR2 YDEGEE. The ends lost 5 bases at V and 2 bases at J; junction bases unmatched: 3. CDR3 in DNA: TGTGCCAGCAGAGGACAGGGACCCTACGAGCAGTACTTC. Translation gives CASRGQGPYEQYF.

V and J are TRBV6-5 and TRBJ2-1; 8 nucleotides match TRBD1. CDR1 and CDR2 from the germline V gene are MNHEY and SVGAGI. V lost 2 bases to trimming and J lost 8 bases; unmatched junction nucleotides: 5. The CDR3 extends over 14 amino acids. The CDR3 DNA follows: TGTGCCAGCAGTTACCTGACAGGGGCGTATGAGCAGTTCTTC. Amino acids: CASSYLTGAYEQFF.

The chain is built from TRBV12-5 and TRBJ2-3; no reliable D call. V lost 2 bases and J lost 2, with 11 bases in between. This CDR3 contains 15 residues. Germline CDR1 LGHNT, CDR2 FRNRAP. CDR3: CASGLSAGYTDTQYF. DNA of the CDR3: TGTGCTAGTGGTTTGTCGGCAGGCTACACAGATACGCAGTATTTT.

The chain uses TRBV4-2 and TRBJ2-3; 10 bases are a match to TRBD2. The V gene end was trimmed by 4 bases and the J gene end by 1 base; junction bases not matched to a gene: 8. Germline V gene data show CDR1 as LGHNA and CDR2 as YNFKEQ. The CDR3 length is 17 residues. The CDR3 region is CASSLLLLAGGTDTQYF. Here the CDR3 DNA reads TGTGCCAGCAGCCTCCTGTTGCTAGCGGGAGGCACAGATACGCAGTATTTT.

The chain joins TRBV6-5 to TRBJ2-1; TRBD2 is a possible D gene (6 bases). Per the germline V gene, CDR1 is MNHEY and CDR2 is SVGAGI. The CDR3 is 16 amino acids. Trimming shortened V by 2 bases and J by 1 base, and 12 bases separated the two germline ends. The DNA of the CDR3 is TGTGCCAGCAGTTACGGCGCTAGCGCGTCCTACAATGAGCAGTTCTTC. Protein product: CASSYGASASYNEQFF.

This chain links TRBV11-2 with TRBJ1-5; D unresolved. The CDR3 is made up of 14 amino acids. Germline V CDR1 and CDR2: SGHAT, FQNNGV. The germline V and J ends were trimmed by 5 bases and 1 base, with 9 bases remaining between them. As DNA, the CDR3 is TGTGCCAGCAGCCCCCGGAGGAGCAATCAGCCCCAGCATTTT. It specifies CASSPRRSNQPQHF.

This chain connects TRBV6-6 to TRBJ1-5, with 8 positions matching TRBD1. CDR3 size: 14 residues. V shed 6 bases, J shed 7 bases, and the junction held 8 bases outside the gene matches. CDR1 and CDR2 (germline): MNHNY, SVGAGI (reference sequence). CDR3 nucleotide sequence: TGTGCCAGCAGAGAAACAGGGGGACACCAGCCCCAGCATTTT. This sequence encodes CASRETGGHQPQHF.

The rearrangement links TRBV3-1 (or the pseudogene TRBV3-2) to TRBJ2-1; 7 positions agree with TRBD2. Trimming at V came to 3 bases and at J to 6 bases, leaving 2 bases not matched to a gene. There are 13 residues in the CDR3. The V gene's germline CDR1 is LGHDT and CDR2 YNNKEL (reference sequence). The CDR3 DNA follows: TGTGCCAGCAGCCAGACTAGCAGCAATGAGCAGTTCTTC. Translation: CASSQTSSNEQFF.

The V gene is TRBV27, the J gene TRBJ2-3, with 8 bases identical to TRBD2. The V and J ends lost 3 bases and 2 bases, in that order; junction bases with no gene match: 10. The CDR3 loop spans 17 amino acids. The V gene's germline CDR1 is MNHEY and CDR2 SMNVEV (reference sequence). DNA for the CDR3: TGTGCCAGCAGTTTTTACCCCTTGGGACTAGACACAGATACGCAGTATTTT. This encodes CASSFYPLGLDTDTQYF.

This chain links TRBV27 with TRBJ2-2, with D possibly being TRBD1 (5 bases). CDR1 and CDR2 (germline): MNHEY, SMNVEV (reference sequence). Trimming stripped 3 bases from V and 5 bases from J, with 7 bases between. The CDR3 contains 13 residues. The chain's CDR3 is CASSFSGTGELFF. CDR3 sequence (DNA): TGTGCCAGCAGTTTCTCAGGGACCGGGGAGCTGTTTTTT.

The chain couples TRBV6-5 to TRBJ1-1; maybe TRBD1 (6 bases). Deletions cut 6 bases from V and 1 base from J, with 12 bases between. CDR1 is MNHEY and CDR2 is SVGAGI in the germline V gene. The CDR3 is 14 residues long. The DNA of the CDR3 is TGTGCCAGCAGCAGAGGGGGGGCGAACACTGAAGCTTTCTTT. Translating gives CASSRGGANTEAFF.

This chain links TRBV10-3 with TRBJ1-2, with a weak D call TRBD1 (5 bases). V was trimmed by 6 bases and J by 1 base, leaving 12 bases between them. CDR3 length: 14 amino acids. The V gene's germline CDR1 is ENHRY and CDR2 SYGVKD. The CDR3 loop is CAISPSQGNYGYTF. The CDR3 DNA is TGTGCCATCAGCCCCTCCCAGGGTAACTATGGCTACACCTTC.

The rearrangement joins TRBV4-1 to TRBJ1-1, with no clear D. Per the germline V gene, CDR1 is MGHRA and CDR2 is YSYEKL. V lost 4 bases to trimming and J lost 1 base, with 10 bases between them. The CDR3 extends over 14 amino acids. This chain's CDR3 is CASSRLGGNTEAFF. The CDR3 DNA reads TGCGCCAGCAGCCGGCTCGGAGGGAACACTGAAGCTTTCTTT.

This clone was counted only a few times. This chain links TRBV27 with TRBJ2-7, with D possibly being TRBD1 (6 bases). V was pared by 2 bases and J by 1 base, with 9 bases between. Germline V gene lookup returns CDR1 MNHEY and CDR2 SMNVEV (reference sequence). The CDR3 is 14 residues long. The CDR3 region has the DNA TGTGCCAGCAGTTTAGGAACAGGGTCCTACGAGCAGTACTTC. Encoded protein: CASSLGTGSYEQYF.

This clone is a singleton in its sample. The DNA for the CDR3 is TGTGCCAGCAGCCCGGGGGGGGACCACACTGAAGCTTTCTTT. Its protein is CASSPGGDHTEAFF. The chain employs TRBV5-4 and TRBJ1-1, with D possibly TRBD1 on 5 matching bases. Between the trimmed V and J ends, which lost 4 bases and 3 bases, there was a span of 13 bases. The CDR3 has 14 residues. Germline loops: CDR1 SGHNT, CDR2 YYREEE (reference sequence).